A single T cell receptor beta chain is shown here with its context. Antigen unknown. This CDR3 is also generated by other DNA sequences in the sample. This sample stems from a study of cytotoxic CD8 clonotypes in ibrutinib-treated CLL. Study context: The study included 11 relapsed/refractory and roughly 16 treatment-naive patients; about 17 had IGHV unmutated disease.

Some clones are missing from TCRdb's copy, which holds only in-frame ones; the method was immunoSEQ multiplex PCR. The profile shows about 270,000 clones, less than 85% of them singletons. General observations from the study: Contraction or stability on treatment characterized the public clonotypes, which were uncommon.

This receptor was obtained from a human donor with chronic lymphocytic leukemia. This material consisted of PBMCs, taken at disease progression, from a patient treated with ibrutinib.

The CDR3 coding sequence is TGTGCCAGCAGCGTAGGGACCACCTCCGAGCAGTACTTC. Encoded protein: CASSVGTTSEQYF. V and J are TRBV9 and TRBJ2-7; no definite D call. Deletions cut 0 bases from V and 6 bases from J, with 10 bases between. The V gene's germline CDR1 is SGDLS and CDR2 YYNGEE. The CDR3 sequence is 13 residues long.